The clone carrying this T cell receptor beta chain has ten or more counts. As yet, its antigen is unknown. This sample is part of a study of CD8 T cells in ankylosing spondylitis. Quantitative 5'-RACE was performed with molecular barcodes, and it yielded the TCR beta libraries. TCRdb ran MiXCR on the 5' RACE reads and lists one entry per CDR3 protein. The sample comprises fewer than 550,000 distinct CDR3 sequences, over 4% of which are singletons, and 3% to 4% rests with the top ten. Trimming removed 6 bases at V and 1 base at J, with 9 bases between. The CDR3 sequence is 14 residues long. Germline loops: CDR1 MNHNS, CDR2 SASEGT. Points from the study as a whole: Blood from ankylosing spondylitis patients appeared to carry a characteristic roughly eight-variant TCR beta motif. Disease-linked clones reportedly concentrated significantly in matched ankylosing spondylitis synovial fluid. Certain motif variants had earlier been reported in reactive arthritis synovial fluid and blood. With a CD8+ phenotype, disease-linked clones were relatively rare in peripheral blood.

The rearrangement joins TRBV6-1 to TRBJ2-2; unclear D gene. This receptor was taken from a male donor with ankylosing spondylitis. The sequenced sample was blood, either unsorted or a sorted T cell fraction (not recorded which). The CDR3: CASSMGMNTGELFF. The CDR3 DNA reads as TGTGCCAGCAGCATGGGGATGAACACCGGGGAGCTGTTTTTT.